The 5 T cell receptor beta chains reported below all come from one sample, sequenced in a study of cytomegalovirus exposure and HLA in healthy donors. The PCR used 60 Vbeta and 13 Jbeta primers. Assay used: immunoSEQ multiplex PCR; TCRdb lists only in-frame clones, some missing. The sample contains 150,000 to 200,000 clones, roughly 87% of which appear only once. The sequencing sample was made of PBMCs. These receptors were obtained from a girl under three years old in good health and CMV-seronegative.

The chain couples TRBV5-1 to TRBJ2-2, with D possibly being TRBD2 (5 bases). CDR3 size: 20 residues. Germline V gene data show CDR1 as SGHRS and CDR2 as YFSETQ. Trimming shortened V by 2 bases and J by 3 bases, and 26 bases separated the two germline ends. The CDR3 DNA sequence: TGCGCCAGCAGCTTATTTTGGGCCCTCGGGGAGCCAGAGGACACCGGGGAGCTGTTTTTT. Its translation: CASSLFWALGEPEDTGELFF.

The rearrangement uses TRBV25-1 and TRBJ1-2, with TRBD1 as a possible D gene (6 bases). Trimming removed 2 bases from V and 5 bases from J, with 18 bases in between. The CDR3 is 16 residues long. Germline loops: CDR1 MGHDK, CDR2 SYGVNS. This CDR3 is CASSEAGRGANYGYTF. The CDR3 DNA follows: TGTGCCAGCAGTGAAGCTGGGCGGGGGGCAAATTATGGCTACACCTTC.

As to this clone: The same CDR3 can be traced to other DNA sequences in this sample. The chain couples TRBV9 to TRBJ1-6; D unclear. V shed 0 bases and J shed 7 bases, with 5 bases lying between them. The CDR3 extends over 13 amino acids. Looked up from germline, CDR1 is SGDLS and CDR2 is YYNGEE. This chain's CDR3 is CASSVGGNSPLHF. CDR3 in DNA: TGTGCCAGCAGCGTAGGAGGGAATTCACCCCTCCACTTT.

This clone was detected only once. V and J are TRBV7-8 and TRBJ1-1, with TRBD1 matching over 7 bases. The J segment lost 6 bases and the V segment lost 4 bases, leaving 8 bases of the junction unmatched. The CDR3 length is 14 residues. Germline V CDR1 and CDR2: SGHVS, FQNEAQ. CDR3 protein: CASSYRDSHSEAFF. The CDR3 DNA follows: TGTGCCAGCAGCTACCGGGACAGCCACTCTGAAGCTTTCTTT.

J is TRBJ2-5 and V is TRBV5-1; TRBD2 agrees at 10 bases. The last part of the DNA fits TRBJ2-7 better; the J call may be wrong. The CDR3 totals 15 residues. The germline V gene encodes CDR1 SGHRS and CDR2 YFSETQ. The CDR3 nucleotides are TGCGCCAGCAGCTTGGCTAGCGGGAGCTCCTACGAGCAGTACTTC. Protein product: CASSLASGSSYEQYF.